This T cell receptor (beta chain) was captured by sequencing in a study of T-cell reconstitution after alpha-beta-depleted transplantation in children. This CDR3 is 14 amino acids long. With 6 bases removed from V and 9 bases from J, the gap between germline ends came to 15 bases. A few counts support this clonotype. Unique molecular identifiers were incorporated when the TCRbeta library was constructed. One entry per CDR3 protein, called by TCRdb with MiXCR from the PCR reads. The sample has approximately 490,000 distinct CDR3 sequences; around 12% are singletons. This clonotype was obtained from a human donor who donated a stem cell graft to a child with combined immunodeficiency. The sample was PBMCs from the stem cell graft donor, taken from the stem cell graft. The V and J genes are TRBV12-3 or TRBV12-4 and TRBJ1-6, with D tentatively TRBD1 (6 bases). CDR3 in amino acids: CASRAGGASSPLHF. CDR3 coding DNA: TGTGCCAGCAGGGCCGGGGGGGCTAGTTCACCCCTCCACTTT.